The clone carrying this T cell receptor beta chain was observed a few times. The antigen is unknown. These data originate in a study of T cells after yellow fever vaccination. Study-level findings and limits: After the booster, approximately 95% of CD4 and 75% to 90% of CD8 primary-response clones were re-detected.

This CDR3 is 13 amino acids long. Germline V gene lookup returns CDR1 SNHLY and CDR2 FYNNEI. The ends were cut back, 7 bases at V and 6 bases at J, with 16 bases in the middle. TCRdb ran MiXCR on the 5' RACE reads and lists one entry per CDR3 protein. The profile covers some 320,000 distinct CDR3 sequences, with about 10% appearing a single time and about 3% taken by the ten largest. This sample comprised CD4+ T cells sorted from PBMCs, obtained 45 days after the yellow fever booster vaccination. The source is a man in his late teens or twenties who received the YFV17D yellow fever vaccine. V is TRBV2 and J is TRBJ2-7; D unresolved. As DNA, the CDR3 is TGTGCCAGCATGTTTGAGATCGCCCGCGAGCAGTACGTC. It yields the protein CASMFEIAREQYV.